This T cell receptor (beta chain) came from a study of T cell repertoires in cytomegalovirus infection. For the study at large: An indication of both CMV infection and matching HLA type came from public TCR beta signatures. Notes on the study in general: Using cumulative public TCR beta family frequency, the authors identified those who carried CMV together with the relevant HLA. Clonotype analysis showed dominance of the ex vivo response by HLA-C-restricted CMV-specific TCR beta clonotypes.

This clonotype was seen ten or more times. Its antigen is not known. The CDR3 is 13 residues long. The V and J ends lost 8 bases and 9 bases respectively, with 17 bases between them. TCRdb reprocessed the reads with MiXCR, giving one entry per CDR3 protein. The repertoire consists of roughly 500,000 distinct CDR3 sequences, with roughly 12% occurring once and the leading ten covering 10% to 13%. Sequencing input: PBMCs. The gene calls are TRBV12-3 or TRBV12-4 and TRBJ2-1, with D perhaps assigned TRBD1 or TRBD2 (5 bases each). The sequence derives from a human donor in good health (CMV status not recorded). Some clones in this sample may be carry-over from other donors' samples. DNA for the CDR3: TGTGCCAGCCCGGGGCATTGGGGCGGTGAGCAGTTCTTC. Protein: CASPGHWGGEQFF.